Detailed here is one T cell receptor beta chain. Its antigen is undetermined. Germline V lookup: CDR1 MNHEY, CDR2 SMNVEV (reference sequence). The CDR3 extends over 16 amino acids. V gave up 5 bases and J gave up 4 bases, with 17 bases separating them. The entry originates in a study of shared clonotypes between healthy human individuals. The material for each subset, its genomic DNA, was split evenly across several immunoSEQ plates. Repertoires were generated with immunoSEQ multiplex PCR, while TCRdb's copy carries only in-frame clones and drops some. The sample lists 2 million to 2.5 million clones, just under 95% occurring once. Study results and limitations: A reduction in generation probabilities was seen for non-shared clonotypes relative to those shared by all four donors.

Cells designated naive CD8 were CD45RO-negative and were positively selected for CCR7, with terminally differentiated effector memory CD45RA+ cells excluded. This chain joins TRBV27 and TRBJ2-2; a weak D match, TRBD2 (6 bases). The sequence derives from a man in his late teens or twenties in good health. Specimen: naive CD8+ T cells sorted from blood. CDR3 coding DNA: TGTGCCAGCAGTGGGTTTACGGGAGAGGGCACCGGGGAGCTGTTTTTT. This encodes CASSGFTGEGTGELFF.